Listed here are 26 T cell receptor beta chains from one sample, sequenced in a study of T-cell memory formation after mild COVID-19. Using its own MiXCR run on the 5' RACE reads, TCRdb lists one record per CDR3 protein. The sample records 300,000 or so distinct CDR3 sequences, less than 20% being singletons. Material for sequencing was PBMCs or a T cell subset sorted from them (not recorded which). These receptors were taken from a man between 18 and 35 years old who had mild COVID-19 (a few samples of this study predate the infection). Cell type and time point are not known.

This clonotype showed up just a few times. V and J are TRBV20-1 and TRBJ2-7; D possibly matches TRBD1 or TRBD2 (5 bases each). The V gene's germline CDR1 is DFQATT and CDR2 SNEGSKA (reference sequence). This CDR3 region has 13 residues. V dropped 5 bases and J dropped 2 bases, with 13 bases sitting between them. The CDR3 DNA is TGCAGTGCTGAAGGGGACGGGCCCTACGAGCAGTACGTC. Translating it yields CSAEGDGPYEQYV.

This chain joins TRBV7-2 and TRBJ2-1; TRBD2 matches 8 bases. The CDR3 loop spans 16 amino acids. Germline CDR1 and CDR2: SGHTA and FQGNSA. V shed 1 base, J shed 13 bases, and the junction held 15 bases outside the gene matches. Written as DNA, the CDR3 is TGTGCCAGCAGCTTAGGTCGGGCGGGGGGCCTCGGATCTCAGTTCTTC. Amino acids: CASSLGRAGGLGSQFF.

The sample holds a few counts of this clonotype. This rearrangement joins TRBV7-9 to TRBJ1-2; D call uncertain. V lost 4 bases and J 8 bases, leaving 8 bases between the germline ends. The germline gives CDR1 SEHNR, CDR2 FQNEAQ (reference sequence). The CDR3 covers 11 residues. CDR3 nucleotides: TGTGCCAGCAGCTATCCGGAAGGCTACACCTTC. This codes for CASSYPEGYTF.

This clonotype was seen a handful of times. The CDR3 nucleotides read TGTGCCAGCAGCTTAGGACATAATGAAAAACTGTTTTTT. Residues: CASSLGHNEKLFF. This chain links TRBV7-8 with TRBJ1-4; D is unresolved. Germline lookup yields CDR1 SGHVS and CDR2 FQNEAQ. This CDR3 spans 13 amino acids. Trimming took 1 base from V and 4 from J, leaving 4 bases between them.

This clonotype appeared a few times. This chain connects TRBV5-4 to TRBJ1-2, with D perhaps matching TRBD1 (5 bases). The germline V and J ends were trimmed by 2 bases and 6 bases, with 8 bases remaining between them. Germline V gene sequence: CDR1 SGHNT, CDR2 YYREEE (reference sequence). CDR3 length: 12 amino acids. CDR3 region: CASSFGGNGYTF. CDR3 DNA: TGTGCCAGCAGCTTCGGGGGGAATGGCTACACCTTC.

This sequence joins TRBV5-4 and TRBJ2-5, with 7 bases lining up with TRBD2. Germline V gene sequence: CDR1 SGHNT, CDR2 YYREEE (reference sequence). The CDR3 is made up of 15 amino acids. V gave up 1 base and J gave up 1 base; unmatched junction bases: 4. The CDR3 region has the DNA TGTGCCAGCAGCTTGTCCAGCGGGGCCCAAGAGACCCAGTACTTC. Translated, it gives CASSLSSGAQETQYF.

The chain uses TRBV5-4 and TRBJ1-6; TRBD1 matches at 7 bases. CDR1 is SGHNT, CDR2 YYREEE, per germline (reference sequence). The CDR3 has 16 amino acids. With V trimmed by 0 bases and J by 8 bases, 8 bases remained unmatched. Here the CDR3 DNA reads TGTGCCAGCAGCTTGGGGGCAGGGACAGTTGATTCACCCCTCCACTTT. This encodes CASSLGAGTVDSPLHF.

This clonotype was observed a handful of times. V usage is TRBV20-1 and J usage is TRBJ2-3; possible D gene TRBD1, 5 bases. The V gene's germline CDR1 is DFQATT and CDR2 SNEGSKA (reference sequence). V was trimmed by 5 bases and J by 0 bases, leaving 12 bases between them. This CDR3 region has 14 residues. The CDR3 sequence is CSAESTGSTDTQYF. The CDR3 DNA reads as TGCAGTGCTGAAAGTACAGGCAGCACAGATACGCAGTATTTT.

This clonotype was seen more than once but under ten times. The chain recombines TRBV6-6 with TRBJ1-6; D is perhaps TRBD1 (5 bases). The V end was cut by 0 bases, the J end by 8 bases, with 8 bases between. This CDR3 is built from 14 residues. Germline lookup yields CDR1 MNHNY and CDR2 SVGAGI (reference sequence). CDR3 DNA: TGTGCCAGCAGTTACTCGGGGACCTATTCACCCCTCCACTTT. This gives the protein CASSYSGTYSPLHF.

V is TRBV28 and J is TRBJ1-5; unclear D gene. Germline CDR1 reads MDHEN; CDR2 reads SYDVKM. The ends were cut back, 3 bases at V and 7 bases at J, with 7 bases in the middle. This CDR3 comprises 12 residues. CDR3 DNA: TGTGCCAGCAGTTTGAGAAAGCAGCCCCAGCATTTT. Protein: CASSLRKQPQHF.

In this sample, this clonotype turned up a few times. The CDR3 DNA sequence: TGTGCCAGCAGCCCCAGCCCTGGGATCTCTGGGGCCAACGTCCTGACTTTC. This codes for CASSPSPGISGANVLTF. V gene TRBV7-6 combines with J gene TRBJ2-6; D is unresolved. Germline values: CDR1 SGHVS, CDR2 FNYEAQ. Trimming took off 5 bases at V and 0 bases at J, with 14 bases between the two ends. The CDR3 is 17 residues long.

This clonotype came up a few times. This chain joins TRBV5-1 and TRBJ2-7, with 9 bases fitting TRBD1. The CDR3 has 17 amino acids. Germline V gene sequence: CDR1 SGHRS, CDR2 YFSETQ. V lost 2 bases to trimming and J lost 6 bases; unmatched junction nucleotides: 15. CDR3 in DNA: TGCGCCAGCAGCTTAGGCTCGACCGGGACAGGGTCTCTCGAGCAGTACTTC. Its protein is CASSLGSTGTGSLEQYF.

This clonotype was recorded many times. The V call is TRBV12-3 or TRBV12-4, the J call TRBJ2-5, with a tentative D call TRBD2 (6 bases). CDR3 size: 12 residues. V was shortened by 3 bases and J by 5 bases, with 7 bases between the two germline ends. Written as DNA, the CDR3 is TGTGCCAGCAGTTTTCGGGGGGAGACCCAGTACTTC. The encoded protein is CASSFRGETQYF.

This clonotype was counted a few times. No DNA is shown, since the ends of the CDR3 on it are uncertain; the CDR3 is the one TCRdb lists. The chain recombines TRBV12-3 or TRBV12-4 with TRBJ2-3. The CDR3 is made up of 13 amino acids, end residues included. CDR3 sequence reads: CASSTSTLDTQYF.

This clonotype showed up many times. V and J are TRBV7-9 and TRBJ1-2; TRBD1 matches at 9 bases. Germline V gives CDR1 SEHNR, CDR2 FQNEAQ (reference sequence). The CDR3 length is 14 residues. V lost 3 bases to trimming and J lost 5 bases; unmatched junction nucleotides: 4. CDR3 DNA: TGTGCCAGCAGCTTTGGGACAGGGAAGTATGGCTACACCTTC. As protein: CASSFGTGKYGYTF.

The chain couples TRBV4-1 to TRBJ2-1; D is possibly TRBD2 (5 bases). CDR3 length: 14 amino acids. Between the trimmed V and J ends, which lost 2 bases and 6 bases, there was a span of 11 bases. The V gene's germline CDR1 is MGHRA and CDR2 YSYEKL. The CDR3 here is CASSQLEAINEQFF. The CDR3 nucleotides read TGCGCCAGCAGCCAACTGGAGGCCATCAATGAGCAGTTCTTC.

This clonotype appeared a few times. DNA for the CDR3: TGTGCCAGCAGAGTAGCGGGGGGAACTAGCACAGATACGCAGTATTTT. Protein product: CASRVAGGTSTDTQYF. The chain has TRBV6-5 and TRBJ2-3; 10 bases align to TRBD2. The trim removed 6 bases at V and 0 bases at J, leaving 6 bases unmatched. In germline, CDR1 is MNHEY, CDR2 SVGAGI. There are 16 residues in the CDR3.

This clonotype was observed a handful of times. The chain's CDR3 is CASIQGPNTDTQYF. CDR3 bases: TGTGCCAGCATCCAGGGGCCAAACACAGATACGCAGTATTTT. The rearrangement joins TRBV6-6 to TRBJ2-3, with D perhaps TRBD1 (6 bases). Germline lookup yields CDR1 MNHNY and CDR2 SVGAGI (reference sequence). CDR3 size: 14 residues. V was cut by 7 bases and J by 2 bases, with 13 bases left in between.

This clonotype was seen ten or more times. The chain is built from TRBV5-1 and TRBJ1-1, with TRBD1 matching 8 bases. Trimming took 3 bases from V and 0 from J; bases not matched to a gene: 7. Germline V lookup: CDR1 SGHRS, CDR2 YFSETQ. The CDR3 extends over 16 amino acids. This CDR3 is CASSSAMTGVNTEAFF. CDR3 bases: TGCGCCAGCAGCTCTGCTATGACAGGGGTGAACACTGAAGCTTTCTTT.

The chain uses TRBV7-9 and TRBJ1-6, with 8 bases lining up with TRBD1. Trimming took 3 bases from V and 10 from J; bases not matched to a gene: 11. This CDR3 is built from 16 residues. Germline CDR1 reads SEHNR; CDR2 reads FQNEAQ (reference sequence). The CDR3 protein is CASSFRTGPVQSPLHF. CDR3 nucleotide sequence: TGTGCCAGCAGCTTCAGGACAGGGCCGGTTCAATCACCCCTCCACTTT.

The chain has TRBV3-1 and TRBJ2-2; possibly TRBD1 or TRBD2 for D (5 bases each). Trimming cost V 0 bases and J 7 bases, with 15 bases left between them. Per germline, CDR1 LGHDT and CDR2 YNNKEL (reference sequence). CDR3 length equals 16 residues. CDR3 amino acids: CASSQEGTGPLGELFF. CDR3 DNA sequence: TGTGCCAGCAGCCAAGAAGGGACCGGCCCCCTCGGGGAGCTGTTTTTT.

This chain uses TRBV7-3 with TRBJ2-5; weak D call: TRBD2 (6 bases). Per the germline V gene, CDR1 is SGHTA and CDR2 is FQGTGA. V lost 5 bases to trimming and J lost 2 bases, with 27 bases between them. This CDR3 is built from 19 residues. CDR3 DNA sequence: TGTGCCAGCAGCGCCGACTCCCGGGACCAATCACGGGGGCAAGAGACCCAGTACTTC. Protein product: CASSADSRDQSRGQETQYF.

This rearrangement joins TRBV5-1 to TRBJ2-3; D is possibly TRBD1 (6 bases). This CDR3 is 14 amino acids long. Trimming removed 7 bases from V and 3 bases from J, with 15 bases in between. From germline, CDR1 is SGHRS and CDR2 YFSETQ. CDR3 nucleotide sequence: TGCGCCAGCTACTCATGGACAGAAACAGATACGCAGTATTTT. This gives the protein CASYSWTETDTQYF.

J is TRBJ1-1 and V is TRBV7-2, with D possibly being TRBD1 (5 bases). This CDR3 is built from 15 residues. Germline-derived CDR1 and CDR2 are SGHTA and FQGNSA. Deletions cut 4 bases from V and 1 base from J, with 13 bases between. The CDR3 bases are TGTGCCAGCAGCTGGACGGGGACCTCGAACACTGAAGCTTTCTTT. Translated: CASSWTGTSNTEAFF.

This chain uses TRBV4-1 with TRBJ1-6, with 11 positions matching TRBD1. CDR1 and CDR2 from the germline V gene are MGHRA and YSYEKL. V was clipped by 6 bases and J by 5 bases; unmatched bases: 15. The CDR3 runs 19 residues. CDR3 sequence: CASSHYGQGAMNNNSPLHF. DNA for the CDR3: TGCGCCAGCAGTCACTATGGACAGGGGGCGATGAACAATAATTCACCCCTCCACTTT.

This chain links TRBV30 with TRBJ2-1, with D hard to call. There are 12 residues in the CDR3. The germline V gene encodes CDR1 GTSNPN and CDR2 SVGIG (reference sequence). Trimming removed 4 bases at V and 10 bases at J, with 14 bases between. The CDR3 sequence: CAWTLGPAEQFF. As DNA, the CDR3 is TGTGCCTGGACGTTAGGGCCGGCGGAGCAGTTCTTC.